Listed below are T cell receptor beta chains from one sample, sequenced in a study of T cells in Graves' hyperthyroidism and ophthalmopathy. MiXCR was run by TCRdb on the multiplex PCR reads, yielding one entry per CDR3 protein. This table has fewer than 650,000 distinct CDR3 sequences, 14% appearing once. The source material was blood. All receptors come from a woman between 18 and 29 years old with Graves' ophthalmopathy. CDR3s include the opening cysteine and the closing phenylalanine or tryptophan. A D gene is named only where the DNA matches it firmly. Expanded clones are given a class, and other clones once, few, many or no size at all.

>TRBJ2-7|.|.|TRBV6-1
CASSDERRNFYEQYF
TGTGCCAGCAGTGATGAGCGGAGAAACTTCTACGAGCAGTACTTC
>TRBJ1-5|.|.|TRBV28
CASSNPGGNQPQHF
TGTGCCAGCAGCAATCCAGGGGGCAATCAGCCCCAGCATTTT
>TRBJ2-2|many|TRBD2|TRBV2
CAIMLAGYANTGELFF
TGTGCCATCATGCTAGCGGGGTACGCGAACACCGGGGAGCTGTTTTTT
>TRBJ2-4|.|TRBD2|TRBV7-2
CAGSFSPPGLAALAKNIQYF
TGTGCCGGCAGCTTTTCTCCCCCGGGACTAGCGGCTCTAGCCAAAAACATTCAGTACTTC
>TRBJ2-3|.|TRBD2|TRBV19
CASSIRWTSGDFTDTQYF
TGTGCCAGTAGTATACGGTGGACTAGCGGCGACTTCACAGATACGCAGTATTTT
>TRBJ1-3|many|.|TRBV12-3/TRBV12-4
CATRGPFGTPRDSGNTIYF
TGTGCCACCCGGGGTCCGTTCGGGACACCCCGCGATTCTGGAAACACCATATATTTT
>TRBJ2-7|many|.|TRBV5-1
CASSMSRDSYEQYF
TGCGCCAGCAGCATGTCCCGGGACTCCTACGAGCAGTACTTC
>TRBJ1-4|many|.|TRBV2
CASSERSAANEKLFF
TGTGCCAGCAGTGAACGGAGCGCCGCTAATGAAAAACTGTTTTTT
>TRBJ1-1|.|.|TRBV28
CASSFNAMEAFF
TGTGCCAGCAGTTTTAATGCGATGGAGGCTTTCTTT
>TRBJ2-1|.|TRBD2|TRBV20-1
CSPYATSPTKRAYNEQFF
TGCAGTCCGTACGCGACTAGCCCCACCAAAAGGGCCTACAATGAGCAGTTCTTC
>TRBJ2-2|.|.|TRBV7-6
CASSLRLQGRVITGELFF
TGTGCCAGCAGCTTAAGGTTGCAGGGGCGCGTAATCACCGGGGAGCTGTTTTTT
>TRBJ1-1|many|.|TRBV28
CASSLPGHSMNTEAFF
TGTGCCAGCAGTCTTCCGGGACACTCGATGAACACTGAAGCTTTCTTT
>TRBJ2-1|.|TRBD2|TRBV20-1
CSAAGTSGRNEQFF
TGCAGTGCTGCCGGGACTAGCGGGAGAAATGAGCAGTTCTTC
>TRBJ2-1|few|TRBD1|TRBV5-5
CASSHFDRGPYNEQFF
TGTGCCAGCAGCCACTTCGACAGGGGCCCCTACAATGAGCAGTTCTTC
>TRBJ2-5|many|.|TRBV6-6
CASSYRDREGETQYF
TGTGCCAGCAGTTACCGTGACAGGGAGGGGGAGACCCAGTACTTC
>TRBJ2-1|many|TRBD2|TRBV11-2
CASSYPHTSGAPSYNEQFF
TGTGCCAGCAGCTATCCCCATACTAGCGGAGCCCCCTCCTACAATGAGCAGTTCTTC
>TRBJ1-2|many|.|TRBV7-9
CASSNTASLYGYTF
TGTGCCAGCAGCAACACAGCGTCTCTCTATGGCTACACCTTC
>TRBJ1-2|many|.|TRBV5-1
CASSLGSAATNYGYTF
TGCGCCAGCAGCTTGGGAAGTGCTGCGACTAACTATGGCTACACCTTC
>TRBJ1-1|few|TRBD1|TRBV10-3
CAIRGQERTEAFF
TGTGCCATCAGGGGACAGGAGCGTACTGAAGCTTTCTTT
>TRBJ2-3|many|.|TRBV10-3
CAIWDDRRSTDTQYF
TGTGCCATCTGGGACGACCGGCGGAGCACAGATACGCAGTATTTT
>TRBJ1-4|.|.|TRBV20-1
CSASRGNEKLFF
TGCAGTGCTAGTCGGGGGAATGAAAAACTGTTTTTT
>TRBJ2-7|many|.|TRBV29-1
CSVVTGSHEQYF
TGCAGCGTTGTCACAGGCAGCCACGAGCAGTACTTC
>TRBJ1-1|many|.|TRBV29-1
CSVEDLGGGTEAFF
TGCAGCGTTGAAGATCTTGGGGGTGGCACTGAAGCTTTCTTT
>TRBJ2-7|many|TRBD2|TRBV3-1
CASLDLAGGGYEQYF
TGTGCCAGCTTGGACTTAGCGGGAGGGGGCTACGAGCAGTACTTC
>TRBJ1-2|.|.|TRBV29-1
CSVVGAPFNYGYTF
TGCAGCGTTGTTGGCGCTCCTTTTAACTATGGCTACACCTTC
>TRBJ2-3|many|TRBD2|TRBV19
CASSIGGADGDTQYF
TGTGCCAGTAGTATCGGGGGGGCGGATGGAGATACGCAGTATTTT